This is a list of T cell receptor beta chains from one sample in a study of control samples from healthy donors and cancer patients. Assay used: immunoSEQ multiplex PCR; TCRdb lists only in-frame clones, some missing. The sample contains tens of thousands of clones, roughly 93% of which appear only once. The specimen sequenced was PBMCs. Every receptor here comes from a man in his forties or fifties with lung cancer. CDR3s include the opening cysteine and the closing phenylalanine or tryptophan. A D gene is named only where the DNA matches it firmly. Expanded clones get a size class; other rows say once, few or many, or leave the size out.

v_call: TRBV30
cdr3_length: 13
d_call: .
j_call: TRBJ1-5
clone_size: .
cdr3_aa: CAWSVLGNQPQHF
cdr3_nt: TGTGCCTGGAGTGTACTTGGAAATCAGCCCCAGCATTTT

v_call: TRBV24-1
cdr3_length: 13
d_call: .
j_call: TRBJ2-2
clone_size: few
cdr3_aa: CATSGGAPGELFF
cdr3_nt: TGTGCCACCAGTGGGGGGGCCCCCGGGGAGCTGTTTTTT

v_call: TRBV3-1/TRBV3-2
cdr3_length: 15
d_call: .
j_call: TRBJ2-1
clone_size: .
cdr3_aa: CASSQGKTGRIDLFF
cdr3_nt: TGTGCCAGCAGCCAAGGGAAAACAGGGCGAATAGATCTGTTCTTC

v_call: TRBV30
cdr3_length: 14
d_call: .
j_call: TRBJ1-6
clone_size: .
cdr3_aa: CAWSEGGGNSPLHF
cdr3_nt: TGTGCCTGGAGCGAGGGGGGTGGTAATTCACCCCTCCACTTT

v_call: TRBV7-2
cdr3_length: 16
d_call: .
j_call: TRBJ2-5
clone_size: .
cdr3_aa: CASSSQPPSPSETQYF
cdr3_nt: TGTGCCAGCAGCTCGCAACCGCCGTCCCCATCGGAGACCCAGTACTTC

v_call: TRBV2
cdr3_length: 14
d_call: TRBD2
j_call: TRBJ2-5
clone_size: .
cdr3_aa: CASKGGLSQETQYF
cdr3_nt: TGTGCCAGCAAGGGAGGGTTAAGCCAAGAGACCCAGTACTTC

v_call: TRBV30
cdr3_length: 14
d_call: TRBD1
j_call: TRBJ1-4
clone_size: .
cdr3_aa: CAWGPGQGSEKLFF
cdr3_nt: TGTGCCTGGGGACCGGGACAGGGGTCTGAAAAACTGTTTTTT

v_call: TRBV5-6
cdr3_length: 16
d_call: .
j_call: TRBJ1-6
clone_size: once
cdr3_aa: CASSLDFGGLNSPLHF
cdr3_nt: TGTGCCAGCAGCTTGGATTTCGGTGGCCTGAATTCACCCCTCCACTTT

v_call: TRBV18
cdr3_length: 16
d_call: TRBD1
j_call: TRBJ2-2
clone_size: .
cdr3_aa: CASSPPGQVNTGELFF
cdr3_nt: TGTGCCAGCTCACCACCGGGACAGGTGAACACCGGGGAGCTGTTTTTT

v_call: TRBV2
cdr3_length: 12
d_call: .
j_call: TRBJ1-2
clone_size: few
cdr3_aa: CASRQQGYGYTF
cdr3_nt: TGTGCCAGCAGGCAACAGGGATATGGCTACACCTTC

v_call: TRBV7-2
cdr3_length: 14
d_call: .
j_call: TRBJ2-5
clone_size: .
cdr3_aa: CASSLDWGREAQYF
cdr3_nt: TGTGCCAGCAGCTTAGACTGGGGAAGAGAGGCCCAGTACTTC

v_call: TRBV7-3
cdr3_length: 15
d_call: TRBD2
j_call: TRBJ2-1
clone_size: .
cdr3_aa: CASSFLAGGINEQFF
cdr3_nt: TGTGCCAGCAGCTTCCTAGCGGGGGGGATCAATGAGCAGTTCTTC

v_call: TRBV7-3
cdr3_length: 14
d_call: .
j_call: TRBJ1-5
clone_size: .
cdr3_aa: CASSQGGGNQPQHF
cdr3_nt: TGTGCCAGCAGCCAAGGGGGGGGCAATCAGCCCCAGCATTTT

v_call: TRBV3-1/TRBV3-2
cdr3_length: 18
d_call: .
j_call: TRBJ2-2
clone_size: .
cdr3_aa: CASSQDSVWQGRTGELFF
cdr3_nt: TGTGCCAGCAGCCAAGATAGCGTATGGCAGGGACGCACCGGGGAGCTGTTTTTT

v_call: TRBV18
cdr3_length: 15
d_call: .
j_call: TRBJ2-3
clone_size: .
cdr3_aa: CASSREQGITDTQYF
cdr3_nt: TGTGCCAGCTCACGGGAACAGGGAATCACAGATACGCAGTATTTT

v_call: TRBV18
cdr3_length: 14
d_call: .
j_call: TRBJ1-4
clone_size: .
cdr3_aa: CASSPRQEGEKLFF
cdr3_nt: TGTGCCAGCTCACCACGGCAGGAAGGGGAAAAACTGTTTTTT

v_call: TRBV19
cdr3_length: 13
d_call: .
j_call: TRBJ2-7
clone_size: .
cdr3_aa: CASSIGRGYEQYF
cdr3_nt: TGTGCCAGTAGTATTGGCAGGGGTTACGAGCAGTACTTC

v_call: TRBV7-2
cdr3_length: 15
d_call: .
j_call: TRBJ1-2
clone_size: few
cdr3_aa: CASSLARRQTYGYTF
cdr3_nt: TGTGCCAGCAGCTTAGCGCGGAGACAGACCTATGGCTACACCTTC

v_call: TRBV6-4
cdr3_length: 13
d_call: TRBD1
j_call: TRBJ1-2
clone_size: .
cdr3_aa: CASSPGTGYGYTF
cdr3_nt: TGTGCCAGCAGTCCCGGGACAGGGTATGGCTACACCTTC

v_call: TRBV7-2
cdr3_length: 15
d_call: .
j_call: TRBJ1-5
clone_size: few
cdr3_aa: CASSSTAFSNQPQHF
cdr3_nt: TGTGCCAGCAGCTCCACAGCCTTTAGCAATCAGCCCCAGCATTTT

v_call: TRBV2
cdr3_length: 12
d_call: .
j_call: TRBJ2-1
clone_size: .
cdr3_aa: CASSVEDRKQFF
cdr3_nt: TGTGCCAGCAGTGTCGAGGATAGAAAGCAGTTCTTC

v_call: TRBV25-1
cdr3_length: 13
d_call: .
j_call: TRBJ2-5
clone_size: .
cdr3_aa: CASSGAGRETQYF
cdr3_nt: TGTGCCAGCAGTGGGGCAGGGCGAGAGACCCAGTACTTC

v_call: TRBV28
cdr3_length: 14
d_call: .
j_call: TRBJ1-5
clone_size: once
cdr3_aa: CASSPGGINQPQHF
cdr3_nt: TGTGCCAGCAGTCCGGGGGGCATCAATCAGCCCCAGCATTTT

v_call: TRBV5-6
cdr3_length: 15
d_call: TRBD2
j_call: TRBJ2-7
clone_size: .
cdr3_aa: CASSLGLAGASGQYF
cdr3_nt: TGTGCCAGCAGCTTGGGTTTAGCGGGGGCTTCCGGGCAGTACTTC

v_call: TRBV7-3
cdr3_length: 14
d_call: .
j_call: TRBJ1-6
clone_size: .
cdr3_aa: CASSQTSGNSPLHF
cdr3_nt: TGTGCCAGCAGCCAAACTTCAGGGAATTCACCCCTCCACTTT

v_call: TRBV6-2/TRBV6-3
cdr3_length: 12
d_call: .
j_call: TRBJ2-7
clone_size: .
cdr3_aa: CASSSDTRGQYF
cdr3_nt: TGTGCCAGCAGTTCCGACACCCGGGGGCAGTACTTC

v_call: TRBV9
cdr3_length: 15
d_call: .
j_call: TRBJ2-2
clone_size: once
cdr3_aa: CASSDRLSPVGELFF
cdr3_nt: TGTGCCAGCAGCGACCGCCTTTCACCAGTCGGGGAGCTGTTTTTT

v_call: TRBV27
cdr3_length: 14
d_call: .
j_call: TRBJ1-2
clone_size: .
cdr3_aa: CASSRGRGGSGYTF
cdr3_nt: TGTGCCAGCAGCCGCGGCCGGGGGGGCAGTGGCTACACCTTC

v_call: TRBV3-1/TRBV3-2
cdr3_length: 17
d_call: .
j_call: TRBJ2-2
clone_size: .
cdr3_aa: CASSQAPFPGNTGELFF
cdr3_nt: TGTGCCAGCAGCCAAGCCCCATTTCCGGGGAACACCGGGGAGCTGTTTTTT

v_call: TRBV9
cdr3_length: 16
d_call: .
j_call: TRBJ2-3
clone_size: .
cdr3_aa: CASSVRTGSLADTQYF
cdr3_nt: TGTGCCAGCAGCGTCAGAACAGGGTCCTTAGCAGATACGCAGTATTTT